Detailed here is one T cell receptor beta chain. The sample comes from a study of T-cell memory formation after mild COVID-19. TCRdb itself ran the 5' RACE reads through MiXCR, one entry per CDR3 protein. Among about 470,000 distinct CDR3 sequences, about 20% were seen once, and the ten largest hold approximately 13%. Germline CDR1 SGHDT, CDR2 YYEEEE. This CDR3 region has 16 residues. V shed 0 bases and J shed 5 bases, with 17 bases lying between them. Sequenced material: PBMCs or a T cell subset sorted from them (not recorded which). The rearrangement links TRBV5-6 to TRBJ2-5; D is possibly TRBD2 (5 bases). The receptor was derived from an adult woman who had mild COVID-19 (a few samples of this study predate the infection). Cell type and time point are not known. Written as DNA, the CDR3 is TGTGCCAGCAGCTTGGTTCGGGGTTTGGCACCGGAGACCCAGTACTTC. Encoded protein: CASSLVRGLAPETQYF.